The T cell receptor (beta chain) described here comes from a study of T cells expressing NK-cell markers. Study as a whole: TCR beta repertoires came from sorted CD3+CD56+NKG2C+, CD3+CD56+NKG2C- and CD3+CD56-NKG2C+ T cells. Of eight sequenced donors, seven were HCMV-seropositive and one HCMV-seronegative.

Germline V CDR1 and CDR2: LGHDT, YNNKEL (reference sequence). This CDR3 is built from 14 residues. TCRdb reanalyzed the 5' RACE reads, giving one entry per CDR3 protein sequence and no DNA. Across about 260,000 distinct CDR3 sequences, the top ten clones capture around 3.9% of the sample. Study-level results: Among several donors, these clonotypes also ranked first in the CD3+CD56-NKG2C+ fraction. It was still unclear whether expanded NKG2C+ T cell clones were HCMV specific.

As concerns this clonotype: Its antigen is undetermined.

The sequenced sample consisted of blood T cells: a sorted CD56 or NKG2C T cell subset, CD4+ or CD8+ T cells, or bulk PBMC T cells (not recorded which). This chain joins TRBV3-1 and TRBJ1-1. The receptor's source is a woman between 18 and 70 years old in good health. CDR3 sequence: CASSHLNMGTEAFF.